The 30 T cell receptor beta chains given below trace back to one sample, sequenced in a study of cytomegalovirus exposure and HLA in healthy donors. The PCR ran on 60 Vbeta and 13 Jbeta primers. Data came from immunoSEQ multiplex PCR; TCRdb stores just in-frame clones and leaves some out. The sample shows under 200,000 clones, 9.5% to 15% of them seen only once. What was sequenced was PBMCs. These receptors all stem from a man aged 45-60 years in good health and CMV-seropositive.

The rearrangement links TRBV28 to TRBJ2-4; 7 positions agree with TRBD1. Germline values: CDR1 MDHEN, CDR2 SYDVKM. The CDR3 runs to 14 residues. Losses at the gene ends were 2 bases for V and 9 bases for J; bases not matched to a gene: 7. CDR3 residues: CASSLQGVEGIQYF. CDR3 DNA: TGTGCCAGCAGTTTACAGGGGGTCGAAGGCATTCAGTACTTC.

This clone was seen more than once but under ten times. The CDR3 DNA is TGTGCCAGCAGTGGCGATTACACTGAAGCTTTCTTT. This translates into CASSGDYTEAFF. The genes are TRBV25-1 and TRBJ1-1; D remains unclear. This CDR3 has 12 residues. Deletions cut 4 bases from V and 3 bases from J, with 6 bases between. Germline V gene sequence: CDR1 MGHDK, CDR2 SYGVNS.

The V and J genes are TRBV7-2 and TRBJ2-3, with TRBD2 matching over 8 bases. This CDR3 contains 14 residues. Unmatched junction bases numbered 5, after V lost 6 bases and J lost 3 bases. CDR1 is SGHTA, CDR2 FQGNSA, per germline. This CDR3 reads CASRGAGGTDTQYF. CDR3 coding DNA: TGTGCCAGCAGGGGGGCGGGGGGTACAGATACGCAGTATTTT.

The V and J genes are TRBV7-2 and TRBJ2-5; D may be TRBD1 (5 bases). Germline-derived CDR1 and CDR2 are SGHTA and FQGNSA. The CDR3 extends over 15 amino acids. Trimming took 6 bases from V and 4 from J, leaving 18 bases between them. The DNA for the CDR3 is TGTGCCAGCAGTATTTCGGGCAGGGAACGAGAGACCCAGTACTTC. Translating gives CASSISGRERETQYF.

This clone was seen more than once but under ten times. The V call is TRBV19, the J call TRBJ2-2; D may be TRBD2 (5 bases). Trimming left V 6 bases short and J 0 bases short, with 8 bases between. The CDR3 has 14 amino acids. Germline CDR1 and CDR2: LNHDA and SQIVND (reference sequence). In nucleotides, the CDR3 is TGTGCCAGTAGCCTAGCCACGAACACCGGGGAGCTGTTTTTT. Residues: CASSLATNTGELFF.

This clone was counted between two and nine times. The chain recombines TRBV6-5 with TRBJ1-1, with D tentatively TRBD1 (5 bases). Germline V gene sequence: CDR1 MNHEY, CDR2 SVGAGI. Deletions cut 5 bases from V and 5 bases from J, with 18 bases between. The CDR3 has 15 residues. The CDR3 DNA follows: TGTGCCAGCAGTCTAATGGGCCAGGGAGGAACTGAAGCTTTCTTT. Translation gives CASSLMGQGGTEAFF.

The chain combines TRBV29-1 with TRBJ1-4; weak D call: TRBD1 (6 bases). V lost 6 bases and J lost 7, with 18 bases in between. The CDR3 is 14 amino acids. Germline V gene sequence: CDR1 SQVTM, CDR2 ANQGSEA. CDR3 sequence: CSVYGQPNSEKLFF. The DNA of the CDR3 is TGCAGCGTGTATGGACAGCCCAATAGTGAAAAACTGTTTTTT.

This clone was counted only a few times. In DNA, the CDR3 is TGCAGTCACGGGGGGACAGGGGTAGGCGAGCAGTACGTC. Its protein product is CSHGGTGVGEQYV. The chain carries TRBV29-1 and TRBJ2-7; 10 positions match TRBD1. The CDR3 is 13 amino acids. From germline, CDR1 is SQVTM and CDR2 ANQGSEA.

J is TRBJ2-1 and V is TRBV2; no clear D. Trimming shortened V by 6 bases and J by 11 bases, and 14 bases separated the two germline ends. Germline V gene sequence: CDR1 SNHLY, CDR2 FYNNEI. The length of the CDR3 is 12 residues. Here the CDR3 reads CASSDSDSKQFF. In nucleotides, the CDR3 is TGTGCCAGCAGCGACTCCGACTCAAAGCAGTTCTTC.

This CDR3 reads CAWTPTGYREKLFF. The CDR3 DNA reads TGTGCCTGGACCCCGACAGGGTATCGTGAAAAACTGTTTTTT. The chain carries TRBV30 and TRBJ1-4; 7 bases map to TRBD1. After removal of 4 bases from V and 7 bases from J, the junction contained 9 bases not matched to a gene. Looked up from germline, CDR1 is GTSNPN and CDR2 is SVGIG (reference sequence). This CDR3 is 14 amino acids long.

In its sample, this clone was seen a few times. The CDR3 DNA reads as TGTGCCAGCAGCTTAGTGAGGACAGGGGGGAAAGAGACCCAGTACTTC. Residues: CASSLVRTGGKETQYF. This chain links TRBV7-2 with TRBJ2-5, with 10 bases fitting TRBD1. The length of the CDR3 is 16 residues. The germline gives CDR1 SGHTA, CDR2 FQGNSA. Losses at the gene ends were 1 base for V and 3 bases for J; bases not matched to a gene: 5.

Points on this clone: The CDR3 carries no conserved terminal phenylalanine or tryptophan, so it likely arises from a read error. The chain uses TRBV4-1 and TRBJ1-2; TRBD1 is a possible D gene (5 bases). Trimming shortened V by 1 base and J by 1 base, and 10 bases separated the two germline ends. The V gene's germline CDR1 is MGHRA and CDR2 YSYEKL. The CDR3 has 15 residues. CDR3 coding DNA: TGCGCCAGCAGCCAAGGATCAGGGAATAACTATGGCTACACCCTC. The encoded protein is CASSQGSGNNYGYTL.

This chain uses TRBV7-2 with TRBJ1-1; TRBD1 is a possible D gene (5 bases). The V and J ends lost 4 bases and 3 bases respectively, with 9 bases between them. The germline V gene encodes CDR1 SGHTA and CDR2 FQGNSA. The CDR3 is 13 amino acids. The CDR3 DNA sequence: TGTGCCAGCAGCTGGGGGGGGTACACTGAAGCTTTCTTT. Its protein product is CASSWGGYTEAFF.

The gene calls are TRBV11-2 and TRBJ1-2; D call uncertain. V lost 1 base and J 2 bases, leaving 11 bases between the germline ends. Germline assignment: CDR1 SGHAT and CDR2 FQNNGV. This CDR3 is built from 15 residues. The CDR3 is CASSLVFSPNYGYTF. The CDR3 region has the DNA TGTGCCAGCAGCTTAGTCTTCTCTCCCAACTATGGCTACACCTTC.

There are a few counts of this clone. The chain uses TRBV29-1 and TRBJ1-2; a weak D match, TRBD1 (5 bases). Germline-derived CDR1 and CDR2 are SQVTM and ANQGSEA. The CDR3 covers 13 residues. V was shortened by 2 bases and J by 4 bases, with 11 bases between the two germline ends. CDR3: CSVELAGRYGYTF. DNA of the CDR3: TGCAGCGTTGAATTGGCGGGACGCTATGGCTACACCTTC.

This clone came up a few times. The rearrangement joins TRBV27 to TRBJ1-2; TRBD1 matches 11 bases. Trimming removed 6 bases from V and 7 bases from J; junction bases left unmatched: 4. In germline, CDR1 is MNHEY, CDR2 SMNVEV (reference sequence). This CDR3 comprises 13 residues. The CDR3 is CASSGTGGFGYTF. DNA for the CDR3: TGTGCCAGCAGCGGGACAGGGGGATTTGGCTACACCTTC.

This chain connects TRBV11-2 to TRBJ1-4; 8 bases align to TRBD1. The CDR3 is 15 amino acids. Germline values: CDR1 SGHAT, CDR2 FQNNGV. Trimming cost V 5 bases and J 5 bases; bases outside gene matches: 7. CDR3 nucleotide sequence: TGTGCCAGCAGCGCTGGACAGGGCCCCAATGAAAAACTGTTTTTT. It codes for CASSAGQGPNEKLFF.

The genes are TRBV7-9 and TRBJ1-2; D is perhaps TRBD1 (5 bases). Looked up from germline, CDR1 is SEHNR and CDR2 is FQNEAQ (reference sequence). The CDR3 is made up of 14 amino acids. Trimming took off 5 bases at V and 7 bases at J, with 17 bases between the two ends. The CDR3 nucleotides read TGTGCCAGCAGCCCTCGAGGGGCGGGGGGTGGCTACACCTTC. Its protein product is CASSPRGAGGGYTF.

This clone was seen only a few times. The same CDR3 also results from other DNA sequences found in this sample. This chain links TRBV7-2 with TRBJ2-7; tentatively, D is TRBD1 (7 bases). This CDR3 has 12 residues. V dropped 2 bases and J dropped 7 bases, with 9 bases sitting between them. The V gene's germline CDR1 is SGHTA and CDR2 FQGNSA. CDR3 coding DNA: TGTGCCAGCAGCTTACAGGGGGGAGAGCAGTACTTC. As protein: CASSLQGGEQYF.

The V call is TRBV28, the J call TRBJ1-2; D uncertain. The CDR3 has 13 amino acids. Germline CDR1 reads MDHEN; CDR2 reads SYDVKM. Trimming pared 2 bases from V and 8 bases from J, leaving 12 bases between. CDR3 sequence: CASSLPGVDGYTF. CDR3 bases: TGTGCCAGCAGTTTACCGGGAGTCGACGGCTACACCTTC.

This clone was observed a few times. This chain joins TRBV7-9 and TRBJ1-2, with no clear D. The CDR3 consists of 12 residues. The V gene lost 7 bases and the J gene lost 8 bases, with 14 bases spanning the gap. Germline loops: CDR1 SEHNR, CDR2 FQNEAQ (reference sequence). The CDR3 reads CASNQRAGGYTF. The CDR3, as DNA: TGTGCCAGCAACCAAAGAGCAGGCGGCTACACCTTC.

The chain recombines TRBV9 with TRBJ1-2; D might be TRBD1 (5 bases). Deletions cut 0 bases from V and 4 bases from J, with 10 bases between. The CDR3 totals 14 residues. Germline V gene data show CDR1 as SGDLS and CDR2 as YYNGEE. The CDR3 is CASSVDPGGYGYTF. For the CDR3, the DNA is TGTGCCAGCAGCGTAGACCCGGGGGGCTATGGCTACACCTTC.

This clone has just a few counts. The J gene is TRBJ1-2, the V gene TRBV6-6; TRBD1 might be the D (5 bases). The CDR3 sequence is 14 residues long. In germline, CDR1 is MNHNY, CDR2 SVGAGI (reference sequence). The V gene lost 2 bases and the J gene lost 0 bases, with 7 bases spanning the gap. The chain's CDR3 is CASSYGGSNYGYTF. The CDR3 DNA follows: TGTGCCAGCAGTTACGGGGGGTCTAACTATGGCTACACCTTC.

The genes are TRBV7-9 and TRBJ1-1; D is uncertain. Germline V gene data show CDR1 as SEHNR and CDR2 as FQNEAQ (reference sequence). The CDR3 consists of 11 residues. The V gene lost 7 bases and the J gene lost 7 bases, with 10 bases spanning the gap. The CDR3 DNA sequence: TGTGCCAGCACGCGGGTGTTTGAAGCTTTCTTT. This sequence encodes CASTRVFEAFF.

This chain uses TRBV19 with TRBJ1-1; D may be TRBD1 (6 bases). There are 17 residues in the CDR3. Trimming pared 6 bases from V and 1 base from J, leaving 21 bases between. CDR1 is LNHDA, CDR2 SQIVND, per germline (reference sequence). CDR3 sequence: CASSNLQGGGRNTEAFF. The DNA for the CDR3 is TGTGCCAGTAGCAACCTTCAAGGGGGTGGAAGGAACACTGAAGCTTTCTTT.

The rearrangement links TRBV4-2 to TRBJ2-3; 8 positions agree with TRBD2. Germline loops: CDR1 LGHNA, CDR2 YNFKEQ. CDR3 length: 17 amino acids. V trimming: 0 bases; J trimming: 9 bases; junction bases outside the gene matches: 14. CDR3 sequence: CASSQDEWRGEPLTQYF. The CDR3 DNA is TGTGCCAGCAGCCAAGATGAGTGGCGGGGGGAACCCCTCACGCAGTATTTT.

This chain joins TRBV7-2 and TRBJ2-3, with D hard to call. Trimming removed 0 bases at V and 0 bases at J, with 7 bases between. CDR1 SGHTA and CDR2 FQGNSA come from the germline V gene. The CDR3 extends over 15 amino acids. Written as DNA, the CDR3 is TGTGCCAGCAGCTTAGCGCGGCTTAGCACAGATACGCAGTATTTT. Translation: CASSLARLSTDTQYF.

V is TRBV20-1 and J is TRBJ1-2; 7 bases align to TRBD1. Trimming cost V 6 bases and J 8 bases; bases outside gene matches: 6. The length of the CDR3 is 11 residues. Germline V gene data show CDR1 as DFQATT and CDR2 as SNEGSKA (reference sequence). The CDR3 DNA reads as TGCAGTGCAGTAAAGGGACAGGGCTACACCTTC. It yields the protein CSAVKGQGYTF.

The V and J genes are TRBV19 and TRBJ1-2, with 8 bases lining up with TRBD1. The germline V gene has CDR1 LNHDA and CDR2 SQIVND (reference sequence). With 7 bases clipped from V and 8 bases from J, the junction kept 12 bases outside the gene matches. The CDR3 runs to 14 residues. This chain's CDR3 is CASTPPGQGMGYTF. The CDR3 DNA is TGTGCCAGTACTCCTCCCGGACAGGGTATGGGCTACACCTTC.

The chain joins TRBV4-3 to TRBJ2-5; D unresolved. V dropped 1 base and J dropped 1 base, with 10 bases sitting between them. CDR3 length equals 15 residues. CDR1 is LGHNA and CDR2 is YSLEER in the germline V gene. The CDR3 spells CASSQGNAGQETQYF. The CDR3 DNA reads as TGCGCCAGCAGCCAAGGGAACGCAGGCCAAGAGACCCAGTACTTC.